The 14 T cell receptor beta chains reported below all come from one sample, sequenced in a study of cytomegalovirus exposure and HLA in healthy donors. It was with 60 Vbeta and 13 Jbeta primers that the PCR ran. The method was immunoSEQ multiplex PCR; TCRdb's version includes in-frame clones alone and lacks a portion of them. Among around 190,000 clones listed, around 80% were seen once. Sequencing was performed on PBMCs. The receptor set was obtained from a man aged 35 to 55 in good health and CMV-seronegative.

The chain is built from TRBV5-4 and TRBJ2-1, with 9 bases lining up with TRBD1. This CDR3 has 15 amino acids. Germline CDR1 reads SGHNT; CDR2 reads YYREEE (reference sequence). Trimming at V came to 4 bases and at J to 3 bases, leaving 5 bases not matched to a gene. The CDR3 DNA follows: TGTGCCAGCAGCCCTACAGGGGGCGGCTACAATGAGCAGTTCTTC. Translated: CASSPTGGGYNEQFF.

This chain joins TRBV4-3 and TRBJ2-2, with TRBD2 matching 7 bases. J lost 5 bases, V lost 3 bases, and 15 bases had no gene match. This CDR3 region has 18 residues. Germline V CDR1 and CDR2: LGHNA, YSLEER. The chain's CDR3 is CASSQAGAGNWGTGELFF. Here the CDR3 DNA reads TGCGCCAGCAGCCAGGCGGGAGCGGGAAATTGGGGGACCGGGGAGCTGTTTTTT.

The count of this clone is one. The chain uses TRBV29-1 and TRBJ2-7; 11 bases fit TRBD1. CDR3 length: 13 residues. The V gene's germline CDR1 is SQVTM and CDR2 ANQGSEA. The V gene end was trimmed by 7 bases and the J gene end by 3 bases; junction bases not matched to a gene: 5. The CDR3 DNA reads TGCAGCGGAGGGACAGGGGGTAACTACGAGCAGTACTTC. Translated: CSGGTGGNYEQYF.

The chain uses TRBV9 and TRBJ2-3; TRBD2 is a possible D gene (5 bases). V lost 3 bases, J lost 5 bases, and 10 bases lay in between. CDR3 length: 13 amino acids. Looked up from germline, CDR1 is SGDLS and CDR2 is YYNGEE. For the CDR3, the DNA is TGTGCCAGCAGCGCCGGCGCGGGAGATACGCAGTATTTT. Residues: CASSAGAGDTQYF.

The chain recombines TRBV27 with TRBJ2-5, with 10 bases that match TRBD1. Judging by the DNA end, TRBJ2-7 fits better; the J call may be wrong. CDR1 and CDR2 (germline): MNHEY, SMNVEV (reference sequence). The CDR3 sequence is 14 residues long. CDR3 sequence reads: CASSRTGGSYEQYF. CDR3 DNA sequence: TGTGCCAGCAGCCGGACAGGGGGCTCCTACGAGCAGTACTTC.

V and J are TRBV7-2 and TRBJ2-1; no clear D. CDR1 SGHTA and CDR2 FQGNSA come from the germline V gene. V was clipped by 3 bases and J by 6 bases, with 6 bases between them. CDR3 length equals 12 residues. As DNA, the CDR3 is TGTGCCAGCAGCTTTTGGAGCAATGAGCAGTTCTTC. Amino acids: CASSFWSNEQFF.

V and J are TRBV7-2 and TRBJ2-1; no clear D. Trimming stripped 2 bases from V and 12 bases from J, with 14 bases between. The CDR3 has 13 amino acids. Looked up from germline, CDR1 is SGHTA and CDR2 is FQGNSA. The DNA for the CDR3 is TGTGCCAGCAGCTTATTTGTAGAGCCAGGGCAGTTCTTC. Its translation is CASSLFVEPGQFF.

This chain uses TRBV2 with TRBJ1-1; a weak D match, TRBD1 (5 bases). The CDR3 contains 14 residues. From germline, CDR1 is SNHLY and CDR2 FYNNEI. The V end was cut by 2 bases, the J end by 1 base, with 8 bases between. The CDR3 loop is CASSERGSNTEAFF. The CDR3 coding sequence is TGTGCCAGCAGTGAAAGGGGTTCGAACACTGAAGCTTTCTTT.

This chain's CDR3 is CASSQEGASRIDNEQFF. The CDR3 DNA is TGCGCCAGCAGCCAAGAAGGTGCCTCCAGGATAGACAATGAGCAGTTCTTC. This sequence joins TRBV4-3 and TRBJ2-1, with unresolved D. CDR3 length equals 17 residues. Per germline, CDR1 LGHNA and CDR2 YSLEER. V lost 0 bases, J lost 5 bases, and 17 bases lay in between.

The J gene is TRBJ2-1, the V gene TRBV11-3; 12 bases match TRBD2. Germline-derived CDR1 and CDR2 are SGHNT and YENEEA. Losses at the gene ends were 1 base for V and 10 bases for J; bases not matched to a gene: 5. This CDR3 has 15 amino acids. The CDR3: CASSLAGLAGKEQFF. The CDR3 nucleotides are TGTGCCAGCAGCTTAGCAGGACTAGCGGGAAAGGAGCAGTTCTTC.

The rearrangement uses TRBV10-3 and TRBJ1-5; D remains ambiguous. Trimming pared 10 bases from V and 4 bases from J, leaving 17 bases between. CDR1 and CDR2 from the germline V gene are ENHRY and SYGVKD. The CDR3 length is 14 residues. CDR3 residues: CATRTVRGNQPQHF. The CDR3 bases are TGTGCCACGCGGACCGTTCGGGGTAATCAGCCCCAGCATTTT.

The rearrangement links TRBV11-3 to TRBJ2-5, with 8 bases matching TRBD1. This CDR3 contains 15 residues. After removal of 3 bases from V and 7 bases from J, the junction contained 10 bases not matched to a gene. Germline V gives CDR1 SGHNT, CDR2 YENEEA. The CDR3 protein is CASSFFSRQGTTQYF. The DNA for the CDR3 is TGTGCCAGCAGCTTTTTTTCCCGACAGGGGACGACCCAGTACTTC.

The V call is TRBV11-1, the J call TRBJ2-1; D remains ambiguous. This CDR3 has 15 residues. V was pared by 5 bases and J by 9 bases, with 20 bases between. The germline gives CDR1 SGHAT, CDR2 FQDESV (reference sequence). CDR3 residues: CASSQRRSELGEQFF. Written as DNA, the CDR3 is TGTGCCAGCAGCCAAAGGCGGTCCGAACTGGGTGAGCAGTTCTTC. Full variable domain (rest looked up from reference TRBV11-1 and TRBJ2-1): EAEVAQSPRYKITEKSQAVAFWCDPISGHATLYWYRQILGQGPELLVQFQDESVVDDSQLPKDRFSAERLKGVDSTLKIQPAELGDSAMYLCASSQRRSELGEQFFGPGTRLTVL.

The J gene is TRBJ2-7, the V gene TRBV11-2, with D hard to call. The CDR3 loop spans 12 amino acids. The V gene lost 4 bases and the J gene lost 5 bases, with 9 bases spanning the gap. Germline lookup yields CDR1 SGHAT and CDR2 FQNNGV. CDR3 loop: CASSSFTDEQYF. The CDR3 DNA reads TGTGCCAGCAGCTCCTTCACTGACGAGCAGTACTTC. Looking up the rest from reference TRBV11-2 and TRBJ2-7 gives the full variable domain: EAGVAQSPRYKIIEKRQSVAFWCNPISGHATLYWYQQILGQGPKLLIQFQNNGVVDDSQLPKDRFSAERLKGVDSTLKIQPAKLEDSAVYLCASSSFTDEQYFGPGTRLTVT.